These 2 T cell receptor beta chains came from one sample sequenced in a study of cytomegalovirus exposure and HLA in healthy donors. PCR employed 60 Vbeta and 13 Jbeta primers. Only in-frame clones appear in the TCRdb table, and some are missing; sequencing was by immunoSEQ multiplex PCR. The sample lists tens of thousands of clones; 82% were seen once. Specimen: PBMCs. The receptors stem from a man aged 45-65 years in good health and CMV-seronegative.

This clone occurred a few times. The CDR3, as DNA: TGCGCCAGCAGCCAGCCAGGGCAGTACAGCTACACCTTC. Its protein product is CASSQPGQYSYTF. The chain carries TRBV4-3 and TRBJ1-2, with D perhaps matching TRBD1 (5 bases). CDR3 size: 13 residues. V lost 3 bases to trimming and J lost 9 bases, with 14 bases between them. Germline CDR1 reads LGHNA; CDR2 reads YSLEER.

The chain joins TRBV28 to TRBJ2-1; the match to TRBD2 covers 10 bases. The V gene end was trimmed by 2 bases and the J gene end by 7 bases; junction bases not matched to a gene: 2. The CDR3 is made up of 14 amino acids. Germline V gene sequence: CDR1 MDHEN, CDR2 SYDVKM. The CDR3 loop is CASSLLAGVNEQFF. The CDR3 DNA reads TGTGCCAGCAGTTTACTAGCGGGGGTGAATGAGCAGTTCTTC.